Described below is a single TCR beta chain sequence and its context. What it binds is not known. The CDR3 has 16 residues. Trimming pared 1 base from V and 2 bases from J, leaving 12 bases between. Germline V CDR1 and CDR2: MNHNS, SASEGT. Primers included in the PCR were 60 Vbeta and 13 Jbeta primers. Profiled with immunoSEQ multiplex PCR; TCRdb holds only in-frame clones, not every one. Found here are more than 200,000 clones, about three quarters of them singletons; the top ten hold 1.5% to 2%. These data belong to a study of cytomegalovirus exposure and HLA in healthy donors. Findings of the study overall: Immune exposure was documented only through CMV serostatus. Most TCR beta V segments were productive about 90% or about 30% of the time in an earlier analysis.

This TCR came from a male donor in good health and CMV-seronegative. This chain connects TRBV6-1 to TRBJ1-3, with D maybe TRBD1 (5 bases). Sequencing was carried out using PBMCs. The CDR3 sequence is CASSEVRGATGNTIYF. DNA for the CDR3: TGTGCCAGCAGTGAAGTAAGGGGTGCGACTGGAAACACCATATATTTT.